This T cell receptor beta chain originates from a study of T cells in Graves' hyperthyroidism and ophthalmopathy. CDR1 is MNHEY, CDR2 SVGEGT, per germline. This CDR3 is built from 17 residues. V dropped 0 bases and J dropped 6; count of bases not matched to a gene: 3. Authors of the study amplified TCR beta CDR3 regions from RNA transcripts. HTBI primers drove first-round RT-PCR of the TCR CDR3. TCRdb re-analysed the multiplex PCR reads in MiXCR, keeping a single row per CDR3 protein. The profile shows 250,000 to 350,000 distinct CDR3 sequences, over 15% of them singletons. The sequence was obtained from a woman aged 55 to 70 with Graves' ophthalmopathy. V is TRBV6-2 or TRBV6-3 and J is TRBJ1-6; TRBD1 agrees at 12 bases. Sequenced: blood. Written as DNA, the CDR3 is TGTGCCAGCAGTTACTCGTGGGACAGGGGGCTTAATTCACCCCTCCACTTT. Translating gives CASSYSWDRGLNSPLHF.